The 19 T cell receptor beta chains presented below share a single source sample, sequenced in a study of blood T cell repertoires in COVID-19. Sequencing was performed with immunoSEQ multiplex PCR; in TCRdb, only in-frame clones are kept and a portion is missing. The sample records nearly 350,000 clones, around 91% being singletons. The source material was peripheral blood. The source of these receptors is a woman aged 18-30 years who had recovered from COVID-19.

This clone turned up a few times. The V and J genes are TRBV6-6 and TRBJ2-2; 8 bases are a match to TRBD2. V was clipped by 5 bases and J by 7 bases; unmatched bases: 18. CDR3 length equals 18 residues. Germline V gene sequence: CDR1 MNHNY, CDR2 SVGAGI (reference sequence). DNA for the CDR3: TGTGCCAGCAGTCTTAACAGCGGGAGTAATTCCGTGGGCGGGGAGCTGTTTTTT. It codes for CASSLNSGSNSVGGELFF.

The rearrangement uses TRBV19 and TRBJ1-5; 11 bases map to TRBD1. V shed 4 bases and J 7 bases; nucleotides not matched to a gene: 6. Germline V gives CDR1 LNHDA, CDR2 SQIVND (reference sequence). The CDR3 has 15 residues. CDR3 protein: CASSTDRGQRQPQHF. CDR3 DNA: TGTGCCAGTAGTACGGACAGGGGGCAACGACAGCCCCAGCATTTT. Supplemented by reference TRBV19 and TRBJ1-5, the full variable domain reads DGGITQSPKYLFRKEGQNVTLSCEQNLNHDAMYWYRQDPGQGLRLIYYSQIVNDFQKGDIAEGYSVSREKKESFPLTVTSAQKNPTAFYLCASSTDRGQRQPQHFGDGTRLSIL.

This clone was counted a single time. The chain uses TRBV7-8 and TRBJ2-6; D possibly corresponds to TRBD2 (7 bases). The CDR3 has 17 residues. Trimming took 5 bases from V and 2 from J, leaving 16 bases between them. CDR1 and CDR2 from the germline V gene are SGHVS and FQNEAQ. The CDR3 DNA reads TGTGCCAGCAGCCCAGGGGCGGGAGTTACTGGGGCCAACGTCCTGACTTTC. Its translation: CASSPGAGVTGANVLTF.

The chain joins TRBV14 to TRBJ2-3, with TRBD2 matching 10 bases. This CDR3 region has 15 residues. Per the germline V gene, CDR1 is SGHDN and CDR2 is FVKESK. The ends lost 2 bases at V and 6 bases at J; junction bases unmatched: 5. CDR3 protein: CASSQSSGRSDTQYF. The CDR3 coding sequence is TGTGCCAGCAGCCAATCTAGCGGGAGATCGGATACGCAGTATTTT.

CDR3 sequence: CASSYPLGLANTDTQYF. The CDR3 bases are TGTGCCAGCAGTTACCCCCTGGGACTAGCGAACACAGATACGCAGTATTTT. This rearrangement joins TRBV6-2 or TRBV6-3 to TRBJ2-3; TRBD2 matches at 10 bases. The CDR3 covers 17 residues. Germline values: CDR1 MNHEY, CDR2 SVGEGT. Losses at the gene ends were 2 bases for V and 2 bases for J; bases not matched to a gene: 7.

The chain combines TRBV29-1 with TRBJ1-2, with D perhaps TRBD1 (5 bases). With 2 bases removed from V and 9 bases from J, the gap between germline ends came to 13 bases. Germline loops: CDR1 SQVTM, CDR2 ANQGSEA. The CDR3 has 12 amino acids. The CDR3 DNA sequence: TGCAGCGTTGAACGGCAGGGAAGCAGCTACACCTTC. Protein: CSVERQGSSYTF.

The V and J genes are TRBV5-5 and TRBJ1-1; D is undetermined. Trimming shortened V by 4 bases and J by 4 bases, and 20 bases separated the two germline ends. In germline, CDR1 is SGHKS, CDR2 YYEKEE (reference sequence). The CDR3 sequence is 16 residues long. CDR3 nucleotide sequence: TGTGCCAGCAGCCTTCATCCACGCGGGTTCGGCACTGAAGCTTTCTTT. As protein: CASSLHPRGFGTEAFF. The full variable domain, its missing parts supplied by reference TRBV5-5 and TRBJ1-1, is DAGVTQSPTHLIKTRGQQVTLRCSPISGHKSVSWYQQVLGQGPQFIFQYYEKEERGRGNFPDRFSARQFPNYSSELNVNALLLGDSALYLCASSLHPRGFGTEAFFGQGTRLTVV.

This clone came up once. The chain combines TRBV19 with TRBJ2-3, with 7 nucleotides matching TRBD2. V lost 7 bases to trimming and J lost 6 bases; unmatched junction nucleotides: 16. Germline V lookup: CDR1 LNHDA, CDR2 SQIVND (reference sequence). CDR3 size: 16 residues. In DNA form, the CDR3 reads TGTGCCAGTACCCTTAGGGAGGGATTTAAACGGGATACGCAGTATTTT. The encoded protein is CASTLREGFKRDTQYF.

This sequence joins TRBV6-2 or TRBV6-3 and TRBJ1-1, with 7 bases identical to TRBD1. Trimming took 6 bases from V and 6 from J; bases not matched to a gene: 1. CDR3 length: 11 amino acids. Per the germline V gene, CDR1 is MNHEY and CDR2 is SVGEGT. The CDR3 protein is CASSTGAEAFF. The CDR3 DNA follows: TGTGCCAGCAGCACAGGGGCTGAAGCTTTCTTT.

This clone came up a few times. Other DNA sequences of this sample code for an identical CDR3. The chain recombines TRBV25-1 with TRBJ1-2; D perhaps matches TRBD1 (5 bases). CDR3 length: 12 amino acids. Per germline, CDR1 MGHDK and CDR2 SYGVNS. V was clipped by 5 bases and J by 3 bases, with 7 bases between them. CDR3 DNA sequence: TGTGCCAGCAGTACAGGTCACTATGGCTACACCTTC. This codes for CASSTGHYGYTF.

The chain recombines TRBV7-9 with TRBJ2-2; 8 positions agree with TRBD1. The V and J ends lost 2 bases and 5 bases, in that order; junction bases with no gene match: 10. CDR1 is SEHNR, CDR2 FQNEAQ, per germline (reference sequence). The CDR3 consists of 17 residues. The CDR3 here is CASSLIGRGQVTGELFF. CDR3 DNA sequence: TGTGCCAGCAGCTTAATCGGCAGGGGGCAAGTTACCGGGGAGCTGTTTTTT. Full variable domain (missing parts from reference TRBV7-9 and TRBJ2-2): DTGVSQNPRHKITKRGQNVTFRCDPISEHNRLYWYRQTLGQGPEFLTYFQNEAQLEKSRLLSDRFSAERPKGSFSTLEIQRTEQGDSAMYLCASSLIGRGQVTGELFFGEGSRLTVL.

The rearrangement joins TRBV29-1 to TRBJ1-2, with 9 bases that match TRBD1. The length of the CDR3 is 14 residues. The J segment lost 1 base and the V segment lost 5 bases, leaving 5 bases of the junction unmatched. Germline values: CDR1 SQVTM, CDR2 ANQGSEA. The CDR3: CSVSPGQGNYGYTF. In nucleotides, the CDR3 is TGCAGCGTTTCCCCGGGACAGGGTAACTATGGCTACACCTTC.

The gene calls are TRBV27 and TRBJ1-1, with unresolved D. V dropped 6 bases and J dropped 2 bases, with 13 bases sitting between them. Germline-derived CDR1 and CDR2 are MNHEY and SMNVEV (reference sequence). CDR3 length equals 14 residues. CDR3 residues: CASSHVGPNTEAFF. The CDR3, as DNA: TGTGCCAGCAGCCATGTTGGCCCAAACACTGAAGCTTTCTTT.

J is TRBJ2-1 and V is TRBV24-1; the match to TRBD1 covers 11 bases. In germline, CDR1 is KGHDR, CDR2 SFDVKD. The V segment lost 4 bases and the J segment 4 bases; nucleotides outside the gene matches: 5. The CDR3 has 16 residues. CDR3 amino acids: CATSDPGQGDYNEQFF. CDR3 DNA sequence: TGTGCCACCAGTGACCCGGGACAGGGGGATTACAATGAGCAGTTCTTC.

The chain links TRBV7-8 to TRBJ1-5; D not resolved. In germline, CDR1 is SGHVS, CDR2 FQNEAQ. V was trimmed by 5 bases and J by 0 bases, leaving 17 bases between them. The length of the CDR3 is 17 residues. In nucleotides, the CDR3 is TGTGCCAGCAGCCCGCAGCGGACGTGGGATAGCAATCAGCCCCAGCATTTT. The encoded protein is CASSPQRTWDSNQPQHF.

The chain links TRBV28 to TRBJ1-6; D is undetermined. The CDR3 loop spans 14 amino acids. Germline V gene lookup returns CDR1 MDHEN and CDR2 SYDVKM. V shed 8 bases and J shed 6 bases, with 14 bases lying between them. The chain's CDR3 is CASLRAGPNSPLHF. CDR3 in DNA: TGTGCCAGCCTCCGAGCTGGGCCTAATTCACCCCTCCACTTT.

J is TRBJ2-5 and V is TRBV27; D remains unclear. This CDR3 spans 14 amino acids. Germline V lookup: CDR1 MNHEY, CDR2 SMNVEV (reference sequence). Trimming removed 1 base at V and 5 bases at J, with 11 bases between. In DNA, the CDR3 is TGTGCCAGCAGTTTATTCCCCAGATCGGAGACCCAGTACTTC. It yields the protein CASSLFPRSETQYF.

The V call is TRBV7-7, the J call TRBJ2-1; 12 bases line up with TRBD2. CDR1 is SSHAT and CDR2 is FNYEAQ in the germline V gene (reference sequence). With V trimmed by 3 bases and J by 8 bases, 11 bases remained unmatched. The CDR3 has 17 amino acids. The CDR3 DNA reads TGTGCCAGCAGCTTTCCCTATCCAAGACTAGCGGGAGATGAGCAGTTCTTC. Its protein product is CASSFPYPRLAGDEQFF.

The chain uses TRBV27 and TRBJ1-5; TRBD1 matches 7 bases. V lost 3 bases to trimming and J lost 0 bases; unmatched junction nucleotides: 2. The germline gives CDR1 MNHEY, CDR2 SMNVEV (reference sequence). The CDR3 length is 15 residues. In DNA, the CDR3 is TGTGCCAGCAGTTTGACAGGGAATAGCAATCAGCCCCAGCATTTT. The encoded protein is CASSLTGNSNQPQHF.